This TCR beta chain was found in a study of long-term antiretroviral therapy in people with HIV. Samples were assayed with immunoSEQ v3.0 at survey level. Assay used: immunoSEQ multiplex PCR; TCRdb lists only in-frame clones, some missing. This table holds roughly 16,000 clones, roughly 94% found once. This clonotype originated in a woman between 45 and 60 years old with HIV. The sequenced sample was unsorted PBMCs, obtained about 6 years after starting antiretroviral therapy.

The CDR3 region has the DNA TGTGCCAGCAGCTTTGGGACAGTGACCTATGGCTACACCTTC. Residues: CASSFGTVTYGYTF. This chain links TRBV7-2 with TRBJ1-2; 7 bases are shared with TRBD1. Germline CDR1 reads SGHTA; CDR2 reads FQGNSA. This CDR3 spans 14 amino acids. V shed 3 bases, J shed 4 bases, and the junction held 5 bases outside the gene matches. Full variable domain (missing parts from reference TRBV7-2 and TRBJ1-2): GAGVSQSPSNKVTEKGKDVELRCDPISGHTALYWYRQSLGQGLEFLIYFQGNSAPDKSGLPSDRFSAERTGGSVSTLTIQRTQQEDSAVYLCASSFGTVTYGYTFGSGTRLTVV.